Listed below are T cell receptor beta chains from one sample, sequenced in a study of beta chain features in type 1 diabetes. Here immunoSEQ multiplex PCR was the method, and the copy in TCRdb shows in-frame clones only, minus some. This sample yields 850,000 to 900,000 clones, of which about a sixth are seen a single time; 0.023% belongs to the top ten. Sample: naive CD4+ T cells from blood. These receptors were obtained from a woman aged 18-29 years in good health. Each CDR3 is given with its conserved first and last residue. Each record gives: J gene, V gene, clone size, D gene, CDR3 protein, CDR3 DNA. D genes are given only for firm matches. The listing skips clone size in some rows; elsewhere it reads once, few, many or a size class.

j_gene: TRBJ2-7
v_gene: TRBV5-4
abundance: once
d_gene: TRBD2
CDR3aa: CASRKAGLAGGSLYEQYF
CDR3nt: TGTGCCAGCAGAAAAGCCGGGCTAGCGGGAGGAAGCCTCTACGAGCAGTACTTC

j_gene: TRBJ2-7
v_gene: TRBV7-7
abundance: few
d_gene: -
CDR3aa: CASSRQVPHPTPYEQYF
CDR3nt: TGTGCTAGCAGCCGCCAGGTTCCTCATCCAACCCCCTACGAGCAGTACTTC

j_gene: TRBJ2-1
v_gene: TRBV14
abundance: many
d_gene: TRBD2
CDR3aa: CASSLAGGSYNEQFF
CDR3nt: TGTGCCAGCAGCCTTGCGGGAGGCTCCTACAATGAGCAGTTCTTC

j_gene: TRBJ2-1
v_gene: TRBV18
abundance: -
d_gene: -
CDR3aa: CASSPAISYNEQFF
CDR3nt: TGTGCCAGCTCACCTGCGATCTCCTACAATGAGCAGTTCTTC

j_gene: TRBJ1-3
v_gene: TRBV28
abundance: -
d_gene: -
CDR3aa: CASRAGGWRGNTIYF
CDR3nt: TGTGCCAGCAGGGCGGGGGGTTGGCGTGGAAACACCATATATTTT

j_gene: TRBJ2-1
v_gene: TRBV28
abundance: -
d_gene: -
CDR3aa: CASSSVGVNEQFF
CDR3nt: TGTGCCAGCAGCTCAGTCGGAGTAAATGAGCAGTTCTTC

j_gene: TRBJ1-4
v_gene: TRBV7-2
abundance: few
d_gene: -
CDR3aa: CASSLFQNEKLFF
CDR3nt: TGTGCCAGCAGCTTATTTCAGAATGAAAAACTGTTTTTT

j_gene: TRBJ1-2
v_gene: TRBV7-9
abundance: few
d_gene: -
CDR3aa: CASSVLGGYTF
CDR3nt: TGTGCCAGCAGCGTCCTGGGTGGCTACACCTTC

j_gene: TRBJ2-6
v_gene: TRBV7-2
abundance: once
d_gene: TRBD2
CDR3aa: CASSLGGAGANVLTF
CDR3nt: TGTGCCAGCAGCTTGGGAGGGGCTGGGGCCAACGTCCTGACTTTC

j_gene: TRBJ2-1
v_gene: TRBV27
abundance: -
d_gene: -
CDR3aa: CASSTRFTAYNEQFF
CDR3nt: TGTGCCAGCAGTACCAGGTTTACCGCCTACAATGAGCAGTTCTTC

j_gene: TRBJ1-2
v_gene: TRBV5-1
abundance: -
d_gene: -
CDR3aa: CASSPVAGNSYGYTF
CDR3nt: TGCGCCAGCAGCCCCGTTGCGGGGAACTCCTATGGCTACACCTTC

j_gene: TRBJ2-7
v_gene: TRBV2
abundance: -
d_gene: TRBD2
CDR3aa: CASSERAGLAGVEQYF
CDR3nt: TGTGCCAGCAGTGAAAGGGCTGGCCTAGCGGGAGTCGAGCAGTACTTC

j_gene: TRBJ2-7
v_gene: TRBV4-3
abundance: few
d_gene: TRBD2
CDR3aa: CASSQVGISGKSEQYF
CDR3nt: TGCGCCAGCAGCCAAGTCGGTATTAGCGGGAAGTCGGAGCAGTACTTC

j_gene: TRBJ2-3
v_gene: TRBV29-1
abundance: few
d_gene: -
CDR3aa: CSVEQSTDTQYF
CDR3nt: TGCAGCGTTGAACAAAGCACAGATACGCAGTATTTT

j_gene: TRBJ1-2
v_gene: TRBV15
abundance: -
d_gene: TRBD1
CDR3aa: CATSRDRQGNGYTF
CDR3nt: TGTGCCACCAGCAGAGATCGACAGGGTAATGGCTACACCTTC

j_gene: TRBJ2-1
v_gene: TRBV29-1
abundance: -
d_gene: -
CDR3aa: CSVDPGHYNEQFF
CDR3nt: TGCAGCGTTGATCCGGGGCACTACAATGAGCAGTTCTTC

j_gene: TRBJ2-1
v_gene: TRBV18
abundance: few
d_gene: TRBD1
CDR3aa: CASSRDRGKGEQFF
CDR3nt: TGTGCCAGCTCTCGGGACAGGGGGAAGGGTGAGCAGTTCTTC

j_gene: TRBJ2-3
v_gene: TRBV6-1
abundance: -
d_gene: -
CDR3aa: CASSRRARSTDTQYF
CDR3nt: TGTGCCAGCAGCAGGAGGGCCCGCTCCACAGATACGCAGTATTTT

j_gene: TRBJ2-1
v_gene: TRBV7-2
abundance: few
d_gene: -
CDR3aa: CASSFDSSSYNEQFF
CDR3nt: TGTGCCAGCAGCTTCGACAGTAGCTCCTACAATGAGCAGTTCTTC

j_gene: TRBJ2-7
v_gene: TRBV2
abundance: few
d_gene: -
CDR3aa: CASSYLGGVRQYF
CDR3nt: TGTGCCAGCAGCTACTTGGGGGGTGTAAGGCAGTACTTC

j_gene: TRBJ2-4
v_gene: TRBV4-2
abundance: -
d_gene: -
CDR3aa: CASSQGSLWNKNIQYF
CDR3nt: TGTGCCAGCAGCCAAGGGAGTCTCTGGAACAAAAACATTCAGTACTTC

j_gene: TRBJ1-1
v_gene: TRBV7-8
abundance: -
d_gene: -
CDR3aa: CASSIDRNTEAFF
CDR3nt: TGTGCCAGCAGCATCGACAGGAACACTGAAGCTTTCTTT

j_gene: TRBJ2-6
v_gene: TRBV6-5
abundance: few
d_gene: -
CDR3aa: CANRRSSSGANVLTF
CDR3nt: TGTGCCAACCGACGGTCGAGCTCTGGGGCCAACGTCCTGACTTTC

j_gene: TRBJ2-2
v_gene: TRBV19
abundance: few
d_gene: -
CDR3aa: CASSMAGSRYTGELFF
CDR3nt: TGTGCCAGTAGTATGGCAGGGAGTCGGTACACCGGGGAGCTGTTTTTT

j_gene: TRBJ2-1
v_gene: TRBV5-1
abundance: -
d_gene: -
CDR3aa: CASSTGTQTYNEQFF
CDR3nt: TGCGCCAGCAGCACCGGGACACAGACCTACAATGAGCAGTTCTTC

j_gene: TRBJ2-4
v_gene: TRBV4-2
abundance: -
d_gene: -
CDR3aa: CASSQDFGGLAKNIQYF
CDR3nt: TGTGCCAGCAGCCAAGATTTTGGGGGGCTAGCCAAAAACATTCAGTACTTC

j_gene: TRBJ1-2
v_gene: TRBV5-4
abundance: -
d_gene: -
CDR3aa: CASSQVNYGYTF
CDR3nt: TGTGCCAGCAGTCAAGTGAACTATGGCTACACCTTC

j_gene: TRBJ2-7
v_gene: TRBV18
abundance: -
d_gene: -
CDR3aa: CASSPRVGPPYEQYF
CDR3nt: TGTGCCAGCTCACCTCGTGTCGGGCCCCCCTACGAGCAGTACTTC

j_gene: TRBJ1-2
v_gene: TRBV7-9
abundance: -
d_gene: -
CDR3aa: CAALTANYGYTF
CDR3nt: TGTGCCGCCTTGACGGCTAACTATGGCTACACCTTC

j_gene: TRBJ1-5
v_gene: TRBV13
abundance: few
d_gene: -
CDR3aa: CASSFGGNQPQHF
CDR3nt: TGTGCCAGCAGCTTCGGGGGGAACCAGCCCCAGCATTTT

j_gene: TRBJ1-2
v_gene: TRBV7-2
abundance: -
d_gene: -
CDR3aa: CASSLTGTDYGYTF
CDR3nt: TGTGCCAGCAGCTTAACCGGGACCGATTATGGCTACACCTTC

j_gene: TRBJ2-7
v_gene: TRBV28
abundance: -
d_gene: TRBD1
CDR3aa: CASSFLDRESHEQYF
CDR3nt: TGTGCCAGCAGTTTTTTGGACAGGGAATCCCACGAGCAGTACTTC

j_gene: TRBJ1-1
v_gene: TRBV5-1
abundance: few
d_gene: -
CDR3aa: CASSPGPGQGNTEAFF
CDR3nt: TGCGCCAGCAGCCCCGGGCCAGGCCAGGGGAACACTGAAGCTTTCTTT

j_gene: TRBJ2-7
v_gene: TRBV29-1
abundance: -
d_gene: -
CDR3aa: CSVLGQGGEQYF
CDR3nt: TGCAGCGTTTTAGGACAGGGAGGGGAGCAGTACTTC

j_gene: TRBJ2-5
v_gene: TRBV7-9
abundance: few
d_gene: -
CDR3aa: CASSLGVGETQYF
CDR3nt: TGTGCCAGCAGCTTAGGGGTGGGGGAGACCCAGTACTTC

j_gene: TRBJ2-7
v_gene: TRBV10-3
abundance: -
d_gene: TRBD1
CDR3aa: CAISGTGGDGYEQYF
CDR3nt: TGTGCCATCAGTGGGACAGGGGGGGACGGCTACGAGCAGTACTTC

j_gene: TRBJ2-7
v_gene: TRBV10-3
abundance: -
d_gene: TRBD2
CDR3aa: CAINSGTYEQYF
CDR3nt: TGTGCCATCAACAGCGGGACCTACGAGCAGTACTTC

j_gene: TRBJ2-3
v_gene: TRBV9
abundance: -
d_gene: TRBD2
CDR3aa: CASSAVTGLPDTQYF
CDR3nt: TGTGCCAGCAGCGCCGTGACGGGACTACCAGATACGCAGTATTTT

j_gene: TRBJ2-7
v_gene: TRBV7-9
abundance: few
d_gene: -
CDR3aa: CASSAGRTGGSAYEQYF
CDR3nt: TGTGCCAGCAGCGCAGGACGAACAGGAGGCAGCGCCTACGAGCAGTACTTC

j_gene: TRBJ2-3
v_gene: TRBV5-1
abundance: -
d_gene: TRBD2
CDR3aa: CASSGLAGVAADTQYF
CDR3nt: TGCGCCAGCAGCGGGCTAGCGGGAGTAGCGGCTGATACGCAGTATTTT

j_gene: TRBJ2-5
v_gene: TRBV9
abundance: few
d_gene: -
CDR3aa: CASNPRGRGGIQETQYF
CDR3nt: TGTGCCAGCAACCCGAGAGGGCGGGGCGGAATACAAGAGACCCAGTACTTC

j_gene: TRBJ2-3
v_gene: TRBV27
abundance: once
d_gene: -
CDR3aa: CASREGTDTQYF
CDR3nt: TGTGCCAGCAGGGAGGGCACAGATACGCAGTATTTT

j_gene: TRBJ2-2
v_gene: TRBV9
abundance: -
d_gene: -
CDR3aa: CASSVTDLNTGELFF
CDR3nt: TGTGCCAGCAGCGTCACGGATCTAAACACCGGGGAGCTGTTTTTT

j_gene: TRBJ2-5
v_gene: TRBV7-9
abundance: few
d_gene: TRBD2
CDR3aa: CASSRAGGRETQYF
CDR3nt: TGTGCCAGCAGTCGAGCGGGAGGGCGTGAGACCCAGTACTTC

j_gene: TRBJ2-5
v_gene: TRBV11-2
abundance: few
d_gene: -
CDR3aa: CASSLSSTAKETQYF
CDR3nt: TGTGCCAGCAGCTTAAGTTCCACAGCAAAAGAGACCCAGTACTTC

j_gene: TRBJ1-4
v_gene: TRBV4-3
abundance: few
d_gene: -
CDR3aa: CASSQVGGVGEKLFF
CDR3nt: TGCGCCAGCAGCCAAGTTGGGGGAGTTGGAGAAAAACTGTTTTTT

j_gene: TRBJ2-7
v_gene: TRBV7-9
abundance: -
d_gene: -
CDR3aa: CASSLAGVDEQYF
CDR3nt: TGTGCCAGCAGCTTGGCAGGGGTTGACGAGCAGTACTTC

j_gene: TRBJ2-7
v_gene: TRBV5-4
abundance: few
d_gene: -
CDR3aa: CASSPSASYEQYF
CDR3nt: TGTGCCAGCAGTCCTAGCGCCTCCTACGAGCAGTACTTC

j_gene: TRBJ2-5
v_gene: TRBV4-2
abundance: few
d_gene: -
CDR3aa: CASSQTSGGQETQYF
CDR3nt: TGTGCCAGCAGCCAGACCTCTGGCGGTCAAGAGACCCAGTACTTC

j_gene: TRBJ2-5
v_gene: TRBV5-1
abundance: once
d_gene: TRBD1
CDR3aa: CASSPLGTGQETQYF
CDR3nt: TGCGCCAGCAGTCCCCTCGGGACAGGGCAAGAGACCCAGTACTTC

j_gene: TRBJ2-6
v_gene: TRBV27
abundance: -
d_gene: -
CDR3aa: CASSSPFRSGANVLTF
CDR3nt: TGTGCCAGCAGTTCTCCCTTCCGATCTGGGGCCAACGTCCTGACTTTC

j_gene: TRBJ2-4
v_gene: TRBV4-1
abundance: -
d_gene: TRBD1
CDR3aa: CASSQDGTEKNIQYF
CDR3nt: TGCGCCAGCAGCCAAGATGGGACAGAAAAAAACATTCAGTACTTC

j_gene: TRBJ2-6
v_gene: TRBV28
abundance: many
d_gene: TRBD1
CDR3aa: CASNRDRKYSGANVLTF
CDR3nt: TGTGCCAGCAACCGGGACAGGAAATACTCTGGGGCCAACGTCCTGACTTTC

j_gene: TRBJ1-1
v_gene: TRBV10-3
abundance: -
d_gene: -
CDR3aa: CAISEGRVNTEAFF
CDR3nt: TGTGCCATCAGTGAGGGCAGGGTAAACACTGAAGCTTTCTTT

j_gene: TRBJ2-7
v_gene: TRBV7-2
abundance: few
d_gene: -
CDR3aa: CASSAKAGTYEQYF
CDR3nt: TGTGCCAGCAGCGCGAAAGCAGGGACCTACGAGCAGTACTTC

j_gene: TRBJ2-1
v_gene: TRBV11-2
abundance: few
d_gene: TRBD1
CDR3aa: CASSLGDRDNEQFF
CDR3nt: TGTGCCAGCAGCTTAGGGGACAGGGACAATGAGCAGTTCTTC

j_gene: TRBJ2-5
v_gene: TRBV18
abundance: -
d_gene: TRBD1
CDR3aa: CASSPTAHRGYQETQYF
CDR3nt: TGTGCCAGCTCACCCACCGCTCACAGGGGATACCAAGAGACCCAGTACTTC